Below, 11 T cell receptor beta chains from the same sample are listed, as sequenced in a study of siplizumab effects on memory and regulatory T cells (dated by TCRdb to about 2019). To prepare the library, the immunoSEQ multiplex PCR assay was applied. This is the immuneACCESS table as TCRdb keeps it, with only in-frame sequences that have V and J called. A part of the clones is gone; compared with another copy, unresolved V genes explain less than half, and the rest is unexplained. For this sample there are roughly 100,000 clones; more than 85% appear just once. The ten largest clones represent around 1.1% of the sample. The sequencing sample was made of CD4+ T cells sorted from blood. Receptors originate from a human donor in good health.

The chain carries TRBV19 and TRBJ1-5; TRBD1 aligns across 7 bases. V shed 7 bases, J shed 7 bases, and the junction held 10 bases outside the gene matches. This CDR3 spans 14 amino acids. The germline CDR1 and CDR2 sequences are LNHDA and SQIVND (reference sequence). The CDR3, as DNA: TGTGCCAGTATAGGAGGGGGCAGAGGGCAGCCCCAGCATTTT. It is translated as CASIGGGRGQPQHF.

A few counts support this clone. The chain recombines TRBV7-9 with TRBJ2-2, with D unresolved. Germline V gene data show CDR1 as SEHNR and CDR2 as FQNEAQ (reference sequence). Trimming removed 3 bases at V and 6 bases at J, with 8 bases between. This CDR3 is 13 amino acids long. DNA of the CDR3: TGTGCCAGCAGCTTTAAGGGATCCGGGGAGCTGTTTTTT. It translates to CASSFKGSGELFF.

This chain uses TRBV7-8 with TRBJ1-2; the match to TRBD1 covers 9 bases. Per germline, CDR1 SGHVS and CDR2 FQNEAQ. The trim removed 2 bases at V and 0 bases at J, leaving 4 bases unmatched. This CDR3 region has 16 residues. The CDR3 nucleotides are TGTGCCAGCAGCTTACTGGGACAGGGAGCTAACTATGGCTACACCTTC. It translates to CASSLLGQGANYGYTF.

The chain uses TRBV6-6 and TRBJ2-5, with D maybe TRBD1 (7 bases). Looked up from germline, CDR1 is MNHNY and CDR2 is SVGAGI (reference sequence). The CDR3 covers 14 residues. V dropped 0 bases and J dropped 7 bases, with 12 bases sitting between them. The CDR3 spells CASSYSPGGGTQYF. For the CDR3, the DNA is TGTGCCAGCAGTTACTCGCCAGGGGGAGGGACCCAGTACTTC.

This clone was counted once. The chain combines TRBV5-4 with TRBJ2-3; D is ambiguous. Germline V gives CDR1 SGHNT, CDR2 YYREEE (reference sequence). Trimming took 4 bases from V and 2 from J, leaving 5 bases between them. The CDR3 consists of 12 residues. The CDR3 is CASSAITDTQYF. The CDR3 region has the DNA TGTGCCAGCAGCGCGATCACAGATACGCAGTATTTT.

CDR3 region: CASSVTSGSTDTQYF. The CDR3 coding sequence is TGTGCCAGCAGCGTCACTAGCGGGAGTACAGATACGCAGTATTTT. This chain links TRBV11-2 with TRBJ2-3; 11 bases are shared with TRBD2. This CDR3 comprises 15 residues. The junction had 4 bases not matched to a gene; V was cut back by 5 bases and J by 3 bases. Looked up from germline, CDR1 is SGHAT and CDR2 is FQNNGV. Full variable domain (missing parts from reference TRBV11-2 and TRBJ2-3): EAGVAQSPRYKIIEKRQSVAFWCNPISGHATLYWYQQILGQGPKLLIQFQNNGVVDDSQLPKDRFSAERLKGVDSTLKIQPAKLEDSAVYLCASSVTSGSTDTQYFGPGTRLTVL.

The V gene is TRBV18, the J gene TRBJ2-7; perhaps TRBD2 as D (6 bases). The CDR3 covers 19 residues. CDR1 is KGHSH and CDR2 is LQKENI in the germline V gene. The V gene lost 3 bases and the J gene lost 5 bases, with 29 bases spanning the gap. The CDR3, as DNA: TGTGCCAGCTCACCCAAGACGCCGGGACTCTTCGTTACGGATGACGAGCAGTACTTC. Protein: CASSPKTPGLFVTDDEQYF.

The chain has TRBV6-1 and TRBJ1-1; a possible D gene is TRBD1 (5 bases). The CDR3 is 15 residues long. From germline, CDR1 is MNHNS and CDR2 SASEGT. Trimming stripped 4 bases from V and 4 bases from J, with 16 bases between. The CDR3 here is CASSVQGRRGTEAFF. DNA for the CDR3: TGTGCCAGCAGTGTTCAGGGACGACGGGGCACTGAAGCTTTCTTT.

The chain recombines TRBV2 with TRBJ2-7, with D possibly TRBD2 on 7 matching bases. The germline V gene encodes CDR1 SNHLY and CDR2 FYNNEI. The CDR3 is 14 residues long. The ends were cut back, 8 bases at V and 3 bases at J, with 17 bases in the middle. CDR3 DNA: TGTGCCAGCTCCGACCAGGGGAGGGGCTACGAGCAGTACTTC. Translation: CASSDQGRGYEQYF.

The chain joins TRBV18 to TRBJ2-3; TRBD2 aligns across 7 bases. Germline values: CDR1 KGHSH, CDR2 LQKENI. The V gene end was trimmed by 3 bases and the J gene end by 3 bases; junction bases not matched to a gene: 6. The CDR3 runs 15 residues. The DNA for the CDR3 is TGTGCCAGCTCACCTAGAGGGCGGGGGACAGATACGCAGTATTTT. It is translated as CASSPRGRGTDTQYF.

A single count supports this clone. The V and J genes are TRBV5-7 and TRBJ2-1, with D perhaps TRBD2 (6 bases). TRBV5-7 is an ORF for which the function is uncertain. This CDR3 is built from 13 residues. Trimming pared 4 bases from V and 8 bases from J, leaving 13 bases between. The CDR3 region has the DNA TGTGCCAGCAGCCGGCCCACGGGAGATGAGCAGTTCTTC. This encodes CASSRPTGDEQFF.